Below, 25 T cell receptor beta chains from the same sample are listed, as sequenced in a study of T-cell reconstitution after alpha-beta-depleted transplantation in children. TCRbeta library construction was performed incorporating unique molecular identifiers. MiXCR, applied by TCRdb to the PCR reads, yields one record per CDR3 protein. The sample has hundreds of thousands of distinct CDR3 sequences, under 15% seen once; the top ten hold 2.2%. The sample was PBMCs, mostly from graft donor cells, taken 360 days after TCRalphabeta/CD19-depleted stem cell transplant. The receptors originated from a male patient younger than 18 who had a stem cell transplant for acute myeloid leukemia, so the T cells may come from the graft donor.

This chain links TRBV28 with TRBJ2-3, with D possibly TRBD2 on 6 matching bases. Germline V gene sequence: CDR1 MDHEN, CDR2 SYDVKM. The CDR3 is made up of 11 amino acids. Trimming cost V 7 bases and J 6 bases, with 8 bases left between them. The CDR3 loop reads CASTRGDTQYF. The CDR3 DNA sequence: TGTGCCAGCACCCGGGGGGATACGCAGTATTTT.

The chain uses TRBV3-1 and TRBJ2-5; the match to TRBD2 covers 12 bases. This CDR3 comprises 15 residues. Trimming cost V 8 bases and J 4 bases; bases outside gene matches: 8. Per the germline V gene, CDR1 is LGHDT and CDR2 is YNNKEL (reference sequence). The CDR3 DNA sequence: TGTGCCAGCTTGAACGGACTAGCGGGACCAGAGACCCAGTACTTC. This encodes CASLNGLAGPETQYF.

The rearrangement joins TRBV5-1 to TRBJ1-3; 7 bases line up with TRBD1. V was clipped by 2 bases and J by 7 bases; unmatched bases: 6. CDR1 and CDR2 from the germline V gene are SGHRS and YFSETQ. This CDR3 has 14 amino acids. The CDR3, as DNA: TGCGCCAGCAGCTTCCGGACAGGAGTTAACACCATATATTTT. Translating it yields CASSFRTGVNTIYF.

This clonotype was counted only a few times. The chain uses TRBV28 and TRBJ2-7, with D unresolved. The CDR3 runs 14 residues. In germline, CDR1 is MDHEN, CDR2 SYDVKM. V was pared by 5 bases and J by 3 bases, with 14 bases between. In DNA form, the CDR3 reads TGTGCCAGCAGTCCGACGAAGGGCGGCTACGAGCAGTACTTC. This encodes CASSPTKGGYEQYF. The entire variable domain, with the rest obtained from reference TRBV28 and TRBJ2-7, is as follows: DVKVTQSSRYLVKRTGEKVFLECVQDMDHENMFWYRQDPGLGLRLIYFSYDVKMKEKGDIPEGYSVSREKKERFSLILESASTNQTSMYLCASSPTKGGYEQYFGPGTRLTVT.

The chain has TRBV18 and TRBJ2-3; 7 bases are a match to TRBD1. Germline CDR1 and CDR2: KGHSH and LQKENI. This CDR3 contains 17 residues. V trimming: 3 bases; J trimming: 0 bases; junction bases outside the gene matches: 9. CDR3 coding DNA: TGTGCCAGCTCACCCGGACAGGCGCTGACTAGCACAGATACGCAGTATTTT. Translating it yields CASSPGQALTSTDTQYF.

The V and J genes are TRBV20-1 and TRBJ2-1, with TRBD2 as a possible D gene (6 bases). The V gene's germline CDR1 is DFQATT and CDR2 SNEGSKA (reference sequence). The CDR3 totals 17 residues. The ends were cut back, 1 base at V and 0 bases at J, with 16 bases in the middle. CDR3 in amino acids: CSARGRGTRLSYNEQFF. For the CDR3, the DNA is TGCAGTGCTAGAGGACGCGGGACCAGACTCTCCTACAATGAGCAGTTCTTC.

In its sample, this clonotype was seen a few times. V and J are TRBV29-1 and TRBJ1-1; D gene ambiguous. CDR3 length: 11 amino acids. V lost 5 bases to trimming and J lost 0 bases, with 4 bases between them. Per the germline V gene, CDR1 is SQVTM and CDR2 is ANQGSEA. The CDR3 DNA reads TGCAGCGTTCTGCTGAACACTGAAGCTTTCTTT. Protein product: CSVLLNTEAFF. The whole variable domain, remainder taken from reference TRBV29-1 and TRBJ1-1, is SAVISQKPSRDICQRGTSLTIQCQVDSQVTMMFWYRQQPGQSLTLIATANQGSEATYESGFVIDKFPISRPNLTFSTLTVSNMSPEDSSIYLCSVLLNTEAFFGQGTRLTVV.

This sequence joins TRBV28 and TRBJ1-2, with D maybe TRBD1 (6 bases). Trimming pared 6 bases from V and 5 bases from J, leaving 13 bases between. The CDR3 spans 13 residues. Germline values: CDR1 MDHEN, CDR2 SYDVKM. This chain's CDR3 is CASRSTGTYGYTF. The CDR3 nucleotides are TGTGCCAGCAGATCCACAGGGACTTATGGCTACACCTTC.

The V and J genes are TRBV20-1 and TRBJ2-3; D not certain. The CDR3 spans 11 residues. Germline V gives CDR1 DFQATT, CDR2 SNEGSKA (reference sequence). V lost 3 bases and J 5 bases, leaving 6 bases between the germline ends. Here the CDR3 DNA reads TGCAGTGCTAGTCGTGTAGATACGCAGTATTTT. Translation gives CSASRVDTQYF.

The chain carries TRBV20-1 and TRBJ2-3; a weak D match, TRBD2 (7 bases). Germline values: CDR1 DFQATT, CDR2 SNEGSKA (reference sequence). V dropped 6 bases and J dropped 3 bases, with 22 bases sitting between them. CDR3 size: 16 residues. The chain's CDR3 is CSADVGAGVWTDTQYF. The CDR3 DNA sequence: TGCAGTGCGGATGTGGGGGCGGGAGTGTGGACAGATACGCAGTATTTT.

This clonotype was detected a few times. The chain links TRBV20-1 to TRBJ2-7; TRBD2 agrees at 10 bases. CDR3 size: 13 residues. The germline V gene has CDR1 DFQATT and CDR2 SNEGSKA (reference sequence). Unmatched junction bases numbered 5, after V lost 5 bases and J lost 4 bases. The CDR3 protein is CSAYLAGGYEQYF. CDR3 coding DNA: TGCAGTGCTTACTTAGCGGGAGGATACGAGCAGTACTTC.

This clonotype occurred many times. CDR3 nucleotides: TGTGCCAGCAGAACAGGGGGACATACGCAGTATTTT. Amino acids: CASRTGGHTQYF. The J gene is TRBJ2-3, the V gene TRBV28, with TRBD1 matching 8 bases. This CDR3 has 12 amino acids. Per germline, CDR1 MDHEN and CDR2 SYDVKM. After removal of 6 bases from V and 7 bases from J, the junction contained 3 bases not matched to a gene.

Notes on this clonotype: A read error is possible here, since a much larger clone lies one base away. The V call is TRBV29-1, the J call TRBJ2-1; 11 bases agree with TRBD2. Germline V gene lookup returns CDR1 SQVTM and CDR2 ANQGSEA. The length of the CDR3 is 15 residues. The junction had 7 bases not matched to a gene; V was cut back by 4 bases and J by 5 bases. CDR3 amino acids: CSVAFRLAGHNEQFF. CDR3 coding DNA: TGCAGCGTTGCCTTTCGACTAGCGGGACACAATGAGCAGTTCTTC.

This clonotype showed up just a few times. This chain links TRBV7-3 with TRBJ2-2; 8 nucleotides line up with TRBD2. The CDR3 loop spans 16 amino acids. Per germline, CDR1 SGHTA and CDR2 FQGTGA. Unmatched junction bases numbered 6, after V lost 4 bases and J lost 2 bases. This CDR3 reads CASSSTSGANTGELFF. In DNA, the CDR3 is TGTGCCAGCAGCTCAACTAGCGGAGCAAACACCGGGGAGCTGTTTTTT.

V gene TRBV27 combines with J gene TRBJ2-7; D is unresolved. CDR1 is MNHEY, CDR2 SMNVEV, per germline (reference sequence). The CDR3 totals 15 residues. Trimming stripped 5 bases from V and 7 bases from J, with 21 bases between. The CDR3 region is CASSASTGPLVEQYF. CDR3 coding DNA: TGTGCCAGCAGTGCGAGCACTGGTCCGTTGGTAGAGCAGTACTTC.

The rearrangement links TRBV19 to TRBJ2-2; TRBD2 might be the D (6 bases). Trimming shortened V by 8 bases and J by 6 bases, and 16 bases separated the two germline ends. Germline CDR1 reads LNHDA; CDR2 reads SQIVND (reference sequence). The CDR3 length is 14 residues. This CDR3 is CASSIRETSGELFF. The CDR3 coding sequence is TGTGCCAGTTCCATCCGGGAGACCTCCGGGGAGCTGTTTTTT.

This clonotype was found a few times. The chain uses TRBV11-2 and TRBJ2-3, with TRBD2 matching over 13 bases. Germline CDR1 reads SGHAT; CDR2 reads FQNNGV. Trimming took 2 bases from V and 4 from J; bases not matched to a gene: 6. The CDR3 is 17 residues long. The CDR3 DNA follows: TGTGCCAGCAGCTTACGAGGACTAGCGGGAGAGGCAGATACGCAGTATTTT. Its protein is CASSLRGLAGEADTQYF. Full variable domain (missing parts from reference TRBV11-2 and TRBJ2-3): EAGVAQSPRYKIIEKRQSVAFWCNPISGHATLYWYQQILGQGPKLLIQFQNNGVVDDSQLPKDRFSAERLKGVDSTLKIQPAKLEDSAVYLCASSLRGLAGEADTQYFGPGTRLTVL.

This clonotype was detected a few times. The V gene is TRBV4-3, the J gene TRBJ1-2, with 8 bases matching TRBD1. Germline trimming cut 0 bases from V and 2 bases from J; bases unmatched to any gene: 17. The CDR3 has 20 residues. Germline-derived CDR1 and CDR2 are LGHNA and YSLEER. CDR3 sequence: CASSQDWGPEDREGNYGYTF. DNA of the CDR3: TGCGCCAGCAGCCAAGATTGGGGTCCCGAGGACAGGGAGGGGAACTATGGCTACACCTTC.

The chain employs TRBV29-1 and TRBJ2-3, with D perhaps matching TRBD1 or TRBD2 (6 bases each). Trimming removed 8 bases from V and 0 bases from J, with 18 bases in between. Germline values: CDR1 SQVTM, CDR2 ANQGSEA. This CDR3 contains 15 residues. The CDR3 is CSFKGGPTSTDTQYF. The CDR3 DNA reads TGCAGCTTTAAAGGGGGGCCAACCAGCACAGATACGCAGTATTTT.

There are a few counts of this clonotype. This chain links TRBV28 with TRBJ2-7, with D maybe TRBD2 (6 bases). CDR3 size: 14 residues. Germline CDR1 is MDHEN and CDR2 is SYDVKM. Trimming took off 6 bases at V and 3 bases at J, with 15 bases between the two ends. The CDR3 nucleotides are TGTGCCAGCAGGGGGGGAGGCCTACTCTACGAGCAGTACTTC. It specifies CASRGGGLLYEQYF.

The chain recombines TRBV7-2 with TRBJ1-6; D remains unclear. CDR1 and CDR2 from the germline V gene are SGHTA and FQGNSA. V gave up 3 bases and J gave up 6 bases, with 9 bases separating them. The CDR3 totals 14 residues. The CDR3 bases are TGTGCCAGCAGCTTCGCAGATACTAATTCACCCCTCCACTTT. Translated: CASSFADTNSPLHF.

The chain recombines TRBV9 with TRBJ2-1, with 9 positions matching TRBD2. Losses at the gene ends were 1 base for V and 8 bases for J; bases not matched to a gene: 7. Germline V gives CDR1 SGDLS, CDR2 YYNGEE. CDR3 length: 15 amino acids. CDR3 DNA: TGTGCCAGCAGCGTATTAGCGGGAGTTAATGATGAGCAGTTCTTC. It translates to CASSVLAGVNDEQFF.

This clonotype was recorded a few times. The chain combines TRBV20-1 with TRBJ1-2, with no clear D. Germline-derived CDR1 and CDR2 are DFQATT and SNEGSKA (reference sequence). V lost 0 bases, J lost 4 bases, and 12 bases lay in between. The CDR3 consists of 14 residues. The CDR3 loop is CSARDPWTGYGYTF. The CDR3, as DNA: TGCAGTGCTAGAGACCCTTGGACGGGCTATGGCTACACCTTC.

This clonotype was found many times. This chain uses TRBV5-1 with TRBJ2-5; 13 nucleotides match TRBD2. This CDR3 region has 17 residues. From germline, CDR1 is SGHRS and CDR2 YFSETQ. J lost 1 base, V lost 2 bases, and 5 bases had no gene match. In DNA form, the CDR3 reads TGCGCCAGCAGCTTCCCCGGGACTAGCGGGGCCCAAGAGACCCAGTACTTC. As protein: CASSFPGTSGAQETQYF.

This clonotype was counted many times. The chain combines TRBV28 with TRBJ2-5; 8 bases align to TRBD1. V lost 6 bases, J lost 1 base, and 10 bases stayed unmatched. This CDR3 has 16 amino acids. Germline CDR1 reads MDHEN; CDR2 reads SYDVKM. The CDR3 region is CASRQFQGAVQETQYF. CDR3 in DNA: TGTGCCAGCAGACAATTTCAGGGGGCTGTCCAAGAGACCCAGTACTTC.